These 29 T cell receptor beta chains were all obtained from the same sample, sequenced in a study of radiotherapy plus CTLA-4 blockade in lung cancer. Libraries were prepared by immunoSEQ multiplex PCR; TCRdb keeps only in-frame clonotypes and omits some of them. The sample lists about 38,000 clones, about 80% seen once, with 8.9% in the top ten. The sample consisted of peripheral blood, taken from a patient treated with radiotherapy plus ipilimumab. Receptor source: a human donor with non-small cell lung cancer who had stable disease on radiotherapy plus ipilimumab.

The chain recombines TRBV5-4 with TRBJ2-7, with 8 bases matching TRBD2. The germline gives CDR1 SGHNT, CDR2 YYREEE (reference sequence). V shed 6 bases and J 4 bases; nucleotides not matched to a gene: 12. CDR3 length: 15 amino acids. This CDR3 is CASTIGASGGYEQYF. The CDR3, as DNA: TGTGCCAGCACCATCGGGGCAAGCGGGGGTTACGAGCAGTACTTC.

The chain joins TRBV27 to TRBJ1-6; D remains ambiguous. The CDR3 contains 16 residues. The V end was cut by 5 bases, the J end by 0 bases, with 11 bases between. The germline V gene encodes CDR1 MNHEY and CDR2 SMNVEV (reference sequence). Here the CDR3 reads CASSGKGHSYNSPLHF. In DNA form, the CDR3 reads TGTGCCAGCAGTGGAAAGGGCCACTCCTATAATTCACCCCTCCACTTT.

The chain links TRBV28 to TRBJ1-2; D may be TRBD1 (6 bases). V dropped 2 bases and J dropped 2 bases, with 12 bases sitting between them. Germline CDR1 is MDHEN and CDR2 is SYDVKM. The CDR3 is made up of 15 amino acids. CDR3 sequence: CASSLIGGRNYGYTF. DNA for the CDR3: TGTGCCAGCAGTTTAATAGGGGGGCGGAACTATGGCTACACCTTC.

This clone was detected only a few times. The chain carries TRBV29-1 and TRBJ1-3; D remains ambiguous. This CDR3 contains 14 residues. Trimming cost V 6 bases and J 2 bases, with 14 bases left between them. Germline loops: CDR1 SQVTM, CDR2 ANQGSEA. Here the CDR3 DNA reads TGCAGCGTCCGCAAGGGAGTCGCTGGAAACACCATATATTTT. Residues: CSVRKGVAGNTIYF.

A few counts support this clone. The chain links TRBV21-1 to TRBJ2-7; TRBD1, the table's D call, lacks a check against the DNA. TRBV21-1 is a listed pseudogene. There are 17 residues in the CDR3. The CDR3 nucleotides read TGTGCCAGCAGCAAAGATGGGTCCACGGGACACCCGTTTGAGCAGTACGTC. Protein sequence: CASSKDGSTGHPFEQYV.

The genes are TRBV27 and TRBJ1-1; D is uncertain. CDR1 and CDR2 from the germline V gene are MNHEY and SMNVEV (reference sequence). This CDR3 comprises 10 residues. V was cut by 6 bases and J by 5 bases, with 4 bases left in between. The CDR3 sequence is CASRVTEAFF. The DNA of the CDR3 is TGTGCCAGCAGGGTGACTGAAGCTTTCTTT.

The V call is TRBV18, the J call TRBJ1-1; D unresolved. The germline V and J ends were trimmed by 2 bases and 1 base, with 14 bases remaining between them. CDR1 KGHSH and CDR2 LQKENI come from the germline V gene. The CDR3 totals 16 residues. CDR3 loop: CASSPSIYRENTEAFF. The CDR3 region has the DNA TGTGCCAGCTCACCAAGCATCTATAGGGAGAACACTGAAGCTTTCTTT.

The chain joins TRBV19 to TRBJ1-1; no definite D call. The germline V and J ends were trimmed by 3 bases and 6 bases, with 14 bases remaining between them. Germline CDR1 reads LNHDA; CDR2 reads SQIVND (reference sequence). This CDR3 has 14 amino acids. In DNA, the CDR3 is TGTGCCAGTAGTATCGGGAAGGAGGCGGCTGAAGCTTTCTTT. Translated: CASSIGKEAAEAFF.

This chain joins TRBV5-1 and TRBJ2-5, with 7 bases fitting TRBD1. V lost 1 base and J lost 2; bases outside the gene matches: 5. The length of the CDR3 is 15 residues. Germline-derived CDR1 and CDR2 are SGHRS and YFSETQ. The CDR3 nucleotides read TGCGCCAGCAGCTTGATTCACAGGGGTCAAGAGACCCAGTACTTC. Translating it yields CASSLIHRGQETQYF. Using reference TRBV5-1 and TRBJ2-5 for the parts outside the CDR3, the full variable domain is KAGVTQTPRYLIKTRGQQVTLSCSPISGHRSVSWYQQTPGQGLQFLFEYFSETQRNKGNFPGRFSGRQFSNSRSEMNVSTLELGDSALYLCASSLIHRGQETQYFGPGTRLLVL.

This clone was found once. The rearrangement joins TRBV5-6 to TRBJ1-5, with 9 bases lining up with TRBD1. Germline loops: CDR1 SGHDT, CDR2 YYEEEE. This CDR3 contains 16 residues. The junction had 9 bases not matched to a gene; V was cut back by 2 bases and J by 6 bases. The CDR3 DNA follows: TGTGCCAGCAGCTTTTTTCTCGACAGGGGGGTTCAGCCCCAGCATTTT. The encoded protein is CASSFFLDRGVQPQHF. Looking up the rest from reference TRBV5-6 and TRBJ1-5 gives the full variable domain: DAGVTQSPTHLIKTRGQQVTLRCSPKSGHDTVSWYQQALGQGPQFIFQYYEEEERQRGNFPDRFSGHQFPNYSSELNVNALLLGDSALYLCASSFFLDRGVQPQHFGDGTRLSIL.

The rearrangement joins TRBV19 to TRBJ1-2, with a weak D call TRBD1 (5 bases). The CDR3 covers 15 residues. V was pared by 1 base and J by 1 base, with 10 bases between. The germline V gene has CDR1 LNHDA and CDR2 SQIVND (reference sequence). This chain's CDR3 is CASSIAGAGNYGYTF. CDR3 bases: TGTGCCAGTAGTATAGCCGGGGCGGGTAACTATGGCTACACCTTC.

The J gene is TRBJ1-6, the V gene TRBV9, with no clear D. The germline V gene has CDR1 SGDLS and CDR2 YYNGEE. Trimming pared 0 bases from V and 5 bases from J, leaving 3 bases between. The length of the CDR3 is 13 residues. This chain's CDR3 is CASSVEHNSPLHF. The CDR3, as DNA: TGTGCCAGCAGCGTAGAGCATAATTCACCCCTCCACTTT.

The chain has TRBV9 and TRBJ2-7, with TRBD1 identical over 9 bases. CDR3 length: 15 amino acids. The ends lost 4 bases at V and 5 bases at J; junction bases unmatched: 10. From germline, CDR1 is SGDLS and CDR2 YYNGEE. CDR3 DNA: TGTGCCAGCAGCCCCGGGGACAGGGTAAGGGACGAGCAGTACTTC. Translated, it gives CASSPGDRVRDEQYF.

The chain joins TRBV11-2 to TRBJ2-7; 10 nucleotides match TRBD2. The J segment lost 2 bases and the V segment lost 6 bases, leaving 7 bases of the junction unmatched. The CDR3 runs to 15 residues. In germline, CDR1 is SGHAT, CDR2 FQNNGV. CDR3: CASSRLAGVPYEQYF. CDR3 coding DNA: TGTGCCAGCAGTCGTCTAGCGGGGGTCCCCTACGAGCAGTACTTC.

CDR3 sequence (DNA): TGTGCCAGCAGCCTGTGGGGGCGGAACACTGAAGCTTTCTTT. Translating it yields CASSLWGRNTEAFF. The J gene is TRBJ1-1, the V gene TRBV14; possibly TRBD1 for D (6 bases). Germline values: CDR1 SGHDN, CDR2 FVKESK. V lost 4 bases, J lost 1 base, and 10 bases lay in between. This CDR3 has 14 amino acids.

The chain employs TRBV10-1 and TRBJ2-1; D is ambiguous. Germline V gives CDR1 WNHNN, CDR2 SYGVQD (reference sequence). The CDR3 covers 15 residues. The V gene lost 2 bases and the J gene lost 0 bases, with 8 bases spanning the gap. The CDR3, as DNA: TGCGCCAGCAGTGAGGACTCCCGCTCCTACAATGAGCAGTTCTTC. Translating gives CASSEDSRSYNEQFF.

The V call is TRBV12-5, the J call TRBJ2-3; no clear D. This CDR3 contains 11 residues. Germline-derived CDR1 and CDR2 are LGHNT and FRNRAP. V was shortened by 8 bases and J by 3 bases, with 6 bases between the two germline ends. The CDR3 protein is CASLKTDTQYF. The CDR3 region has the DNA TGTGCTAGTCTTAAGACAGATACGCAGTATTTT.

V usage is TRBV6-1 and J usage is TRBJ1-2; no definite D call. The CDR3 consists of 13 residues. V was shortened by 6 bases and J by 8 bases, with 16 bases between the two germline ends. CDR1 and CDR2 (germline): MNHNS, SASEGT. The CDR3 region is CASRVDGGLGYTF. In DNA, the CDR3 is TGTGCCAGCAGAGTGGACGGAGGGTTGGGCTACACCTTC.

This clone was detected a few times. The rearrangement links TRBV6-1 to TRBJ1-6, with D possibly TRBD1 on 5 matching bases. This CDR3 is built from 14 residues. CDR1 and CDR2 (germline): MNHNS, SASEGT. V lost 2 bases and J lost 9, with 11 bases in between. CDR3 sequence (DNA): TGTGCCAGCAGTGAACAGGGATTCAGTTCACCCCTCCACTTT. It codes for CASSEQGFSSPLHF.

The chain combines TRBV28 with TRBJ1-1; 7 positions agree with TRBD1. V shed 5 bases and J 5 bases; nucleotides not matched to a gene: 5. The CDR3 covers 13 residues. CDR1 and CDR2 from the germline V gene are MDHEN and SYDVKM. This CDR3 reads CASSTETGTEAFF. The CDR3 nucleotides read TGTGCCAGCAGTACCGAGACAGGGACTGAAGCTTTCTTT.

This chain connects TRBV5-6 to TRBJ2-7; maybe TRBD1 (5 bases). V lost 0 bases to trimming and J lost 2 bases, with 9 bases between them. Germline CDR1 reads SGHDT; CDR2 reads YYEEEE. The CDR3 extends over 14 amino acids. The DNA for the CDR3 is TGTGCCAGCAGCTTGGGGACAAGAACCTACGAGCAGTACGTC. Its protein is CASSLGTRTYEQYV.

This chain links TRBV7-9 with TRBJ1-2, with D possibly matching TRBD1 (5 bases). Trimming removed 5 bases from V and 3 bases from J, with 22 bases in between. CDR3 length: 17 residues. The V gene's germline CDR1 is SEHNR and CDR2 FQNEAQ (reference sequence). The CDR3: CASSTQPRQSRDYGYTF. Here the CDR3 DNA reads TGTGCCAGCAGCACCCAGCCCCGACAGAGTCGCGACTATGGCTACACCTTC.

This chain connects TRBV18 to TRBJ1-6; TRBD1 aligns across 8 bases. The ends lost 0 bases at V and 8 bases at J; junction bases unmatched: 6. The CDR3 length is 16 residues. Germline V gives CDR1 KGHSH, CDR2 LQKENI. The CDR3 reads CASSPPAHRGYSPLHF. The CDR3 nucleotides are TGTGCCAGCTCACCACCGGCTCACAGGGGGTATTCACCCCTCCACTTT.

This chain's CDR3 is CASSQLGGQPQHF. CDR3 sequence (DNA): TGTGCCAGCAGCCAGCTAGGCGGCCAGCCCCAGCATTTT. The rearrangement uses TRBV5-6 and TRBJ1-5, with unresolved D. V lost 4 bases and J 7 bases, leaving 12 bases between the germline ends. CDR3 size: 13 residues. Germline V gene data show CDR1 as SGHDT and CDR2 as YYEEEE. Full variable domain (outside the CDR3, taken from reference TRBV5-6 and TRBJ1-5): DAGVTQSPTHLIKTRGQQVTLRCSPKSGHDTVSWYQQALGQGPQFIFQYYEEEERQRGNFPDRFSGHQFPNYSSELNVNALLLGDSALYLCASSQLGGQPQHFGDGTRLSIL.

The rearrangement joins TRBV7-9 to TRBJ2-1, with 8 nucleotides matching TRBD2. Unmatched junction bases numbered 6, after V lost 0 bases and J lost 2 bases. The CDR3 is made up of 17 amino acids. Germline assignment: CDR1 SEHNR and CDR2 FQNEAQ (reference sequence). The CDR3 spells CASSLAISGGAYNEQFF. In nucleotides, the CDR3 is TGTGCCAGCAGCTTAGCGATTTCCGGGGGGGCCTACAATGAGCAGTTCTTC.

The rearrangement links TRBV5-5 to TRBJ1-3; weak D call: TRBD1 (6 bases). The CDR3 runs 14 residues. The V end was cut by 7 bases, the J end by 2 bases, with 13 bases between. Germline lookup yields CDR1 SGHKS and CDR2 YYEKEE (reference sequence). This CDR3 is CASAEQGTGNTIYF. In DNA, the CDR3 is TGTGCCAGCGCCGAACAGGGTACTGGAAACACCATATATTTT.

This chain uses TRBV7-9 with TRBJ1-1; 8 positions agree with TRBD1. The germline V gene has CDR1 SEHNR and CDR2 FQNEAQ (reference sequence). V gave up 2 bases and J gave up 1 base; unmatched junction bases: 6. The CDR3 consists of 16 residues. The CDR3 DNA sequence: TGTGCCAGCAGCTTACCCCGGACAGGGCAGAACACTGAAGCTTTCTTT. As protein: CASSLPRTGQNTEAFF. Combining the CDR3 with reference TRBV7-9 and TRBJ1-1 gives the whole variable domain DTGVSQNPRHKITKRGQNVTFRCDPISEHNRLYWYRQTLGQGPEFLTYFQNEAQLEKSRLLSDRFSAERPKGSFSTLEIQRTEQGDSAMYLCASSLPRTGQNTEAFFGQGTRLTVV.

The chain links TRBV7-7 to TRBJ2-2, with unresolved D. CDR1 and CDR2 from the germline V gene are SSHAT and FNYEAQ (reference sequence). V was cut by 2 bases and J by 3 bases, with 10 bases left in between. The CDR3 spans 15 residues. Written as DNA, the CDR3 is TGTGCCAGCAGCTTAACTCGGGCTTACACCGGGGAGCTGTTTTTT. Its translation is CASSLTRAYTGELFF.

V usage is TRBV6-5 and J usage is TRBJ1-6; possible D gene TRBD1, 6 bases. The germline gives CDR1 MNHEY, CDR2 SVGAGI. V gave up 0 bases and J gave up 11 bases, with 14 bases separating them. The CDR3 has 15 residues. CDR3 sequence (DNA): TGTGCCAGCAGTTACTCGATCCAGGGGAGGACACCCCTCCACTTT. Protein sequence: CASSYSIQGRTPLHF.